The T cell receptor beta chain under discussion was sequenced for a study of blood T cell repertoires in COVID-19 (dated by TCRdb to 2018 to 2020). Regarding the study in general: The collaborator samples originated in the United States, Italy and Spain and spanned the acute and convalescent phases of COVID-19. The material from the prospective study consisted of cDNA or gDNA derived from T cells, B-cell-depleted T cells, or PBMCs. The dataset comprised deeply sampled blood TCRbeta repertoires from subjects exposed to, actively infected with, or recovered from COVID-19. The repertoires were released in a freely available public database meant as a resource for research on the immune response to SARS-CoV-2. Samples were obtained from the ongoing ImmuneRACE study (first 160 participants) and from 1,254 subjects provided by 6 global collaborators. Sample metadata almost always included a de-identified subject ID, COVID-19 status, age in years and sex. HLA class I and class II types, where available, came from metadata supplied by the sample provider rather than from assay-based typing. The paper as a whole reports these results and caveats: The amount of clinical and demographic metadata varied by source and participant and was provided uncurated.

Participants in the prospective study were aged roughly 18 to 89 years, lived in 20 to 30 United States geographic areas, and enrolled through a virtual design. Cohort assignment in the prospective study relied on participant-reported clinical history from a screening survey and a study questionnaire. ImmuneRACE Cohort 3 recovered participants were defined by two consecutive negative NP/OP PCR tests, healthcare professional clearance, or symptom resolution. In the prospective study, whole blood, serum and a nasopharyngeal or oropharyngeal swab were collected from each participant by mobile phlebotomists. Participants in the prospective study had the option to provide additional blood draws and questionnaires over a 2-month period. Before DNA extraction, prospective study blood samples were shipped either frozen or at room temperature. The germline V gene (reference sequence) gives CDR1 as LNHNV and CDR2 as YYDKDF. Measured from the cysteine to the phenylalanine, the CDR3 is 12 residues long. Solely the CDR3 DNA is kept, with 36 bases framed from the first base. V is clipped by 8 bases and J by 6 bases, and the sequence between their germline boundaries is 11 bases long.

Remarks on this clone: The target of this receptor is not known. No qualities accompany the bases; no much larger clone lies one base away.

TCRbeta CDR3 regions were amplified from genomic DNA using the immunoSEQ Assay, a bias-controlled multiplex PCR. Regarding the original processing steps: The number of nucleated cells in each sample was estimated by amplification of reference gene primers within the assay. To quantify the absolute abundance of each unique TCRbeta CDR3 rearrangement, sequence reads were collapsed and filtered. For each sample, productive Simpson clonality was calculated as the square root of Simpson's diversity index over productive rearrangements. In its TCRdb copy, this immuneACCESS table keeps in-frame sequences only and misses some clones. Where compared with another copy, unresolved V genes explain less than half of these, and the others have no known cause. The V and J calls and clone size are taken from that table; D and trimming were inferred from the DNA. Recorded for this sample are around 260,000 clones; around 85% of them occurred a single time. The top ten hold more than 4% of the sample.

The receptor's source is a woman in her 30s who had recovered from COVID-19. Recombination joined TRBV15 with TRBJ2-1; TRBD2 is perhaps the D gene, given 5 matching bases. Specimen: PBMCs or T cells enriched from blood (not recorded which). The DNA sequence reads TGTGCCACCCGGGATTCCGGCAATGAGCAGTTCTTC. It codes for CATRDSGNEQFF.